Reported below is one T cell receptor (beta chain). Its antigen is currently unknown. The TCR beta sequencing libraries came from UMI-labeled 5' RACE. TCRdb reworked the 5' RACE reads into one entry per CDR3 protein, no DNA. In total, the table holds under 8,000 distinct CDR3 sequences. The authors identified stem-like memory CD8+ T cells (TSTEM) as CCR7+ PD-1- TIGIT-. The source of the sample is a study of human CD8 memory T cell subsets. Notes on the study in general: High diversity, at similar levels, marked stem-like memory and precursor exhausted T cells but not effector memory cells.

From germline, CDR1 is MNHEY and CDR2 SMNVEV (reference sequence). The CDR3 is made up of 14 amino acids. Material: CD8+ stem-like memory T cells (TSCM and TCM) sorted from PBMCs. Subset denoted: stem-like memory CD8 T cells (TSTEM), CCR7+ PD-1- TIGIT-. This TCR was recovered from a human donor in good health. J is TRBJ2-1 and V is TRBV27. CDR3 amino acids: CASSLTPSVDEQFF.